Included here is one T cell receptor beta chain sequence, with context. Its antigen is not identified. The sample is drawn from a study of T-cell memory formation after mild COVID-19. The CDR3 has 15 residues. With 3 bases clipped from V and 1 base from J, the junction kept 2 bases outside the gene matches. Germline CDR1 SEHNR, CDR2 FQNEAQ (reference sequence). Overall study results and limits: Shrinking CD4+ clones resided mostly in CM and EM, and CD8+ ones in EMRA. Clones that contracted from day 15 to 85 were balanced CD4/CD8, while later expanders leaned CD4+.

Via MiXCR, TCRdb re-called the 5' RACE reads, giving one row per CDR3 protein. Among fewer than 350,000 distinct CDR3 sequences listed, approximately 8% were seen once. This chain joins TRBV7-9 and TRBJ2-2; TRBD1 aligns across 7 bases. Sequencing was done on a sample of PBMCs or a T cell subset sorted from them (not recorded which). This TCR derives from a man aged 18 to 29 who had mild COVID-19 (a few samples of this study predate the infection). Cell type and time point are not known. This CDR3 is CASSFGTENTGELFF. The CDR3 DNA sequence: TGTGCCAGCAGCTTCGGGACAGAGAACACCGGGGAGCTGTTTTTT.